This is a list of T cell receptor beta chains from one sample in a study of T-cell reconstitution after alpha-beta-depleted transplantation in children. TCRdb passed the PCR reads through MiXCR, listing each CDR3 protein once. The data hold 350,000 to 500,000 distinct CDR3 sequences, with over 40% observed a single time. The sequenced sample was PBMCs, obtained before TCRalphabeta/CD19-depleted stem cell transplant. The receptors derive from a girl aged 2-10 years with aplastic anemia, due to receive a stem cell transplant. CDR3s include the opening cysteine and the closing phenylalanine or tryptophan. The D gene is left open where the match is weak. Some rows have no size entry. The others give once, few or many, or a class for an expanded clone.

TRBJ1-6,16,few,-,TRBV11-2,CASSLGTGTTNSPLHF,TGTGCCAGCAGCTTAGGAACCGGGACAACAAATTCACCCCTCCACTTT
TRBJ2-6,16,-,-,TRBV15,CATSQLLASGANVLTF,TGTGCCACCAGCCAGTTGTTAGCTTCTGGGGCCAACGTCCTGACTTTC
TRBJ2-7,14,few,TRBD2,TRBV6-1,CASRASGGPYEQYF,TGTGCCAGCAGGGCTAGCGGGGGGCCCTACGAGCAGTACTTC
TRBJ2-1,14,-,-,TRBV5-6,CASSPRLGGGEQFF,TGTGCCAGCAGCCCCCGACTAGGAGGTGGTGAGCAGTTCTTC
TRBJ2-5,14,few,-,TRBV29-1,CSVERGRGPETQYF,TGCAGCGTTGAACGGGGAAGGGGTCCAGAGACCCAGTACTTC
TRBJ2-2,13,few,-,TRBV7-9,CASSSTAIGELFF,TGTGCCAGCAGCTCAACAGCCATCGGGGAGCTGTTTTTT
TRBJ2-1,15,many,-,TRBV20-1,CSASETRYTYNEQFF,TGCAGTGCTAGCGAGACTAGATATACCTACAATGAGCAGTTCTTC
TRBJ2-3,13,-,-,TRBV5-1,CASSQSMEDTQYF,TGCGCCAGCAGCCAATCCATGGAAGATACGCAGTATTTT
TRBJ2-1,15,-,-,TRBV5-1,CASQLGLGSYNEQFF,TGCGCCAGTCAACTCGGACTGGGCTCCTACAATGAGCAGTTCTTC
TRBJ2-5,10,-,-,TRBV2,CASQLETQYF,TGTGCCAGCCAACTGGAGACCCAGTACTTC
TRBJ2-1,14,-,TRBD2,TRBV20-1,CSVLTSGRSIEQFF,TGCAGTGTCTTGACTAGCGGGAGAAGTATTGAGCAGTTCTTC